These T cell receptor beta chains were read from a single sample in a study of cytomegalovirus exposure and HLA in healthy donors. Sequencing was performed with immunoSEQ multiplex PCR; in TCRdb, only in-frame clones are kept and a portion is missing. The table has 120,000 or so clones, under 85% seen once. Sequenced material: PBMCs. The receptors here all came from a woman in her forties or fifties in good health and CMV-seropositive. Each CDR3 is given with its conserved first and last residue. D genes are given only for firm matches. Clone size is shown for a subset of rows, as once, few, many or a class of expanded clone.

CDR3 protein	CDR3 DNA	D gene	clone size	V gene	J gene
CASSPDRGNVVEKLFF	TGTGCCAGCAGCCCTGACAGGGGAAACGTGGTTGAAAAACTGTTTTTT	TRBD1	-	TRBV7-9	TRBJ1-4
CASSYLSPLQDEAFF	TGTGCCAGCAGTTACCTATCACCGCTACAGGATGAAGCTTTCTTT	-	-	TRBV6-6	TRBJ1-1
CASRSGGLYNEQFF	TGTGCCAGTAGAAGCGGGGGCCTCTACAATGAGCAGTTCTTC	TRBD2	-	TRBV19	TRBJ2-1
CASSSTGATNEKLFF	TGTGCCAGCAGTTCTACAGGGGCAACTAATGAAAAACTGTTTTTT	TRBD1	once	TRBV28	TRBJ1-4
CASSWTGQENTEAFF	TGCGCCAGCAGCTGGACGGGACAGGAGAACACTGAAGCTTTCTTT	TRBD1	few	TRBV5-1	TRBJ1-1
CASRGGQSNEKLFF	TGTGCCAGCAGGGGGGGACAGTCTAATGAAAAACTGTTTTTT	TRBD1	-	TRBV6-5	TRBJ1-4
CASSQEGTLNTGELFF	TGTGCCAGCAGCCAAGAGGGGACACTAAACACCGGGGAGCTGTTTTTT	-	-	TRBV4-2	TRBJ2-2
CASSQVDGGGDTQYF	TGTGCCAGCAGCCAAGTCGACGGGGGTGGAGATACGCAGTATTTT	-	-	TRBV4-2	TRBJ2-3
CAGSTGYSPLHF	TGTGCCGGATCGACAGGATATTCACCCCTCCACTTT	-	-	TRBV30	TRBJ1-6
CATRIQGTTEAFF	TGTGCCACCAGAATCCAGGGTACCACTGAAGCTTTCTTT	-	-	TRBV19	TRBJ1-1
CASSVSGTDTQYF	TGTGCCAGCAGCGTTAGCGGCACAGATACGCAGTATTTT	-	once	TRBV9	TRBJ2-3
CASSLVAGGPREQFF	TGCGCCAGCAGCTTGGTAGCGGGAGGGCCGCGTGAGCAGTTCTTC	TRBD2	-	TRBV5-1	TRBJ2-1
CASSYLEGTYEQYF	TGTGCCAGCAGTTACTTAGAGGGAACGTACGAGCAGTACTTC	-	-	TRBV6-5	TRBJ2-7
CASSLEKVGVPSSYEQYF	TGTGCCAGCAGCTTAGAGAAGGTGGGCGTGCCCAGCTCCTACGAGCAGTACTTC	-	few	TRBV11-3	TRBJ2-7
CASSPGLEGSIQYF	TGTGCCAGCTCCCCGGGACTAGAAGGCAGCATTCAGTACTTC	TRBD2	-	TRBV18	TRBJ2-4
CAISDFPYEQYF	TGTGCCATCAGTGACTTCCCCTACGAGCAGTACTTC	-	-	TRBV10-3	TRBJ2-7
CASRLTGGYGYTF	TGTGCCAGCAGACTGACAGGGGGCTATGGCTACACCTTC	TRBD1	-	TRBV6-5	TRBJ1-2
CASSRDRAATNEKLFF	TGTGCCAGCAGCCGGGACAGGGCTGCGACTAATGAAAAACTGTTTTTT	TRBD1	-	TRBV25-1	TRBJ1-4
CSLVRGTETQYF	TGCAGTCTGGTCCGGGGGACAGAGACCCAGTACTTC	-	-	TRBV29-1	TRBJ2-5
CASSQQEDNEQFF	TGTGCTAGCAGCCAGCAGGAGGACAATGAGCAGTTCTTC	-	-	TRBV7-7	TRBJ2-1
CASSGGASRGEQYF	TGTGCCAGCAGCGGGGGAGCTTCCCGTGGCGAGCAGTACTTC	-	once	TRBV6-1	TRBJ2-7
CAWSVRGGYTF	TGTGCCTGGAGTGTTAGGGGCGGCTACACCTTC	-	-	TRBV30	TRBJ1-2
CASSGGTTRTEKLFF	TGCGCCAGCAGCGGAGGGACTACCCGGACGGAAAAACTGTTTTTT	-	-	TRBV5-1	TRBJ1-4
CASSPPGQRPRELFF	TGTGCCAGCTCACCACCGGGACAGAGGCCTCGGGAGCTGTTTTTT	TRBD1	-	TRBV18	TRBJ2-2
CASSLGQNQETQYF	TGCGCCAGCAGCTTGGGACAGAACCAAGAGACCCAGTACTTC	-	-	TRBV5-1	TRBJ2-5
CAWKKPGLGEQYF	TGTGCCTGGAAAAAGCCAGGGCTGGGAGAGCAGTACTTC	-	-	TRBV30	TRBJ2-7
CASSSVDTQYF	TGTGCCAGCAGCTCTGTAGATACGCAGTATTTT	-	once	TRBV7-9	TRBJ2-3
CASSLEAGRLRGELFF	TGTGCCAGCAGCTTGGAGGCAGGGCGCCTTAGGGGGGAGCTGTTTTTT	-	-	TRBV5-6	TRBJ2-2
CASSKNTGTQNTGELFF	TGTGCCAGCAGCAAAAATACCGGGACTCAGAACACCGGGGAGCTGTTTTTT	-	once	TRBV14	TRBJ2-2
CASSLGARTSAQETQYF	TGCGCCAGCAGCTTGGGAGCTAGGACTAGCGCACAAGAGACCCAGTACTTC	TRBD2	few	TRBV5-1	TRBJ2-5
CASSVATSYNEQFF	TGTGCCAGCAGCGTAGCTACGTCCTACAATGAGCAGTTCTTC	-	-	TRBV9	TRBJ2-1
CASSLAGANEQFF	TGTGCCAGCAGCCTAGCGGGGGCGAATGAGCAGTTCTTC	TRBD2	-	TRBV7-6	TRBJ2-1
CSVEGQSTGEVNPYNEQFF	TGCAGCGTTGAAGGCCAATCGACAGGGGAGGTGAATCCCTACAATGAGCAGTTCTTC	TRBD1	-	TRBV29-1	TRBJ2-1
CASGLGQGLAGGNQETQYF	TGTGCTAGTGGTTTGGGCCAAGGGCTAGCGGGGGGAAACCAAGAGACCCAGTACTTC	TRBD2	once	TRBV12-5	TRBJ2-5
CASTAGVRREQFF	TGTGCCAGCACTGCCGGGGTTAGACGCGAGCAGTTCTTC	-	once	TRBV6-5	TRBJ2-1
CASSLGGTVQWYGYTF	TGTGCCAGCAGCTTAGGGGGGACAGTCCAGTGGTATGGCTACACCTTC	TRBD1	-	TRBV7-2	TRBJ1-2
CASSLSGRADTQYF	TGTGCCAGCAGCCTTAGCGGGAGGGCAGATACGCAGTATTTT	TRBD2	-	TRBV7-3	TRBJ2-3
CASSARQLNSPLHF	TGTGCCAGCAGTGCGAGACAGTTAAATTCACCCCTCCACTTT	-	-	TRBV2	TRBJ1-6
CASSLRQGPSQPQHF	TGTGCCAGCAGCCTACGACAGGGGCCTTCGCAGCCCCAGCATTTT	TRBD1	few	TRBV7-8	TRBJ1-5
CASSQGQVTYEQYF	TGTGCCAGCAGCCAGGGACAGGTAACCTACGAGCAGTACTTC	TRBD1	-	TRBV13	TRBJ2-7